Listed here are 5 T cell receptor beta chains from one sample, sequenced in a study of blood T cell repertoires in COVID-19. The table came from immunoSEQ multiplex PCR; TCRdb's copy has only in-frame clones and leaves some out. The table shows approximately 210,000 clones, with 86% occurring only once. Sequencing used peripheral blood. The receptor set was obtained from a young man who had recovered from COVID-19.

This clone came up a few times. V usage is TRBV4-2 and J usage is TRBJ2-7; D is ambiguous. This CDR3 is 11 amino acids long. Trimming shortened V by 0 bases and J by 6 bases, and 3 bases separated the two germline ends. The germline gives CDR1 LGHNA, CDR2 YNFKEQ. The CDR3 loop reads CASSQDSEQYF. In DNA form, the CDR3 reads TGTGCCAGCAGCCAAGACTCCGAGCAGTACTTC.

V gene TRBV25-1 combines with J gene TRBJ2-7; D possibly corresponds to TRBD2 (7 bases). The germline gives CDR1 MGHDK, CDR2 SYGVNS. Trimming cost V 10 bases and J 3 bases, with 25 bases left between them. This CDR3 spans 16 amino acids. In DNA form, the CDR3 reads TGTGCCACCACCTACCGGAGGGGGGGTCGAGACTACGAGCAGTACTTC. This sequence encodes CATTYRRGGRDYEQYF.

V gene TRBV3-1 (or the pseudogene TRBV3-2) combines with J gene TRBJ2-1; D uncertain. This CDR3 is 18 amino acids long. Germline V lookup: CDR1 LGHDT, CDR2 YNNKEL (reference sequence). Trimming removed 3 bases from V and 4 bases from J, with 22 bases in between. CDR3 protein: CASSHHQTYHFNYNEQFF. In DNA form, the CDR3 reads TGTGCCAGCAGCCATCACCAGACATACCACTTCAATTACAATGAGCAGTTCTTC.

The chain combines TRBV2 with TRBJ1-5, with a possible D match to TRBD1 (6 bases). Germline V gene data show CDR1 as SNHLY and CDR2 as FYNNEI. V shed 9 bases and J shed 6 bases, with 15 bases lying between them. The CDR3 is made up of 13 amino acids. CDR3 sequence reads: CARGQGTSQPQHF. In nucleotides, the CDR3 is TGTGCCAGAGGGCAGGGGACAAGTCAGCCCCAGCATTTT. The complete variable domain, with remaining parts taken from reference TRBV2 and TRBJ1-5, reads EPEVTQTPSHQVTQMGQEVILRCVPISNHLYFYWYRQILGQKVEFLVSFYNNEISEKSEIFDDQFSVERPDGSNFTLKIRSTKLEDSAMYFCARGQGTSQPQHFGDGTRLSIL.

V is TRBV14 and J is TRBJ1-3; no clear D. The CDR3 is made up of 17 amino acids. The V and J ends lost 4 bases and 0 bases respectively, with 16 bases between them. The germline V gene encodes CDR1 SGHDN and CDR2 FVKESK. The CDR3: CASSPWLPLSSGNTIYF. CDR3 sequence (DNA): TGTGCCAGCAGCCCCTGGCTTCCCCTTTCCTCTGGAAACACCATATATTTT. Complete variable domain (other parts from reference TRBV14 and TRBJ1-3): EAGVTQFPSHSVIEKGQTVTLRCDPISGHDNLYWYRRVMGKEIKFLLHFVKESKQDESGMPNNRFLAERTGGTYSTLKVQPAELEDSGVYFCASSPWLPLSSGNTIYFGEGSWLTVV.